Listed here is a single T cell receptor (beta chain). One junction end does not reproduce the germline sequence, and a read error may be involved. This entry belongs to a study of blood T cell repertoires in COVID-19. Study as a whole: Both acute and convalescent COVID-19 samples were obtained from the United States, Italy and Spain. In each case, the material was cDNA or gDNA derived from T cells, B-cell-depleted T cells, or PBMCs.

Original processing methods: For nucleated cells, counts were estimated from reference gene primer amplification. TCRdb's table, derived via immunoSEQ multiplex PCR, lists solely in-frame clones and lacks some. Clone size and the V and J calls come from that table; the DNA yielded D and trimming. The table lists tens of thousands of clones, roughly 76% of them singletons. This receptor was taken from a woman older than 75 with active or convalescent COVID-19. Sequenced sample: peripheral blood.

The CDR3 loop reads CASSADRTVPLVLF. In DNA, the CDR3 is TGTGCCAGCAGCGCTGACAGAACGGTACCCCTTGTCCTCTTC. J is TRBJ1-2 and V is TRBV7-2, with D possibly being TRBD1 (5 bases). The CDR3 sequence is 14 residues long. Germline loops: CDR1 SGHTA, CDR2 FQGNSA.